This T cell receptor beta chain is drawn from a study of cytomegalovirus exposure and HLA in healthy donors. General observations from the study: Most TCR sequences were uncommon, yet certain public TCRs appeared in many donors. According to the study, 160 or so TCR beta chains were cytomegalovirus-associated.

This clone was seen a few times. The antigen remains undetermined. This PCR relied on a set of 60 Vbeta primers and 13 Jbeta primers. Generated by immunoSEQ multiplex PCR, the TCRdb table keeps only in-frame clones and is missing some. The sample lists over 120,000 clones, more than 75% occurring once. This CDR3 is built from 15 residues. V shed 0 bases and J shed 0 bases, with 9 bases lying between them. CDR1 MGHRA and CDR2 YSYEKL come from the germline V gene. This sequence originates from a man over 45 in good health and CMV-seronegative. The rearrangement uses TRBV4-1 and TRBJ2-7, with a weak D call TRBD1 (5 bases). Sequencing was carried out using PBMCs. CDR3 bases: TGCGCCAGCAGCCAAGAGACAGCGAGCTCCTACGAGCAGTACTTC. It is translated as CASSQETASSYEQYF.